This is a list of T cell receptor beta chains from one sample in a study of vaccination effects on CD4 cells after COVID-19. Clones were read by immunoSEQ multiplex PCR, and TCRdb kept only the in-frame ones, dropping some. The sample includes some 30,000 clones, 72% of them seen just once. The antigens for these receptors are not known. The specimen comprised CD4+ T cells from PBMCs cultured with a peptide pool, sampled before COVID-19 vaccination. These receptors were taken from a human donor who had a prior SARS-CoV-2 infection. Each CDR3 is given with its conserved first and last residue. The D gene is left open where the match is weak. Size tells how often a clone was seen (once, few, many) or the class of an expanded clone, and some rows leave it out.

clone_size | j_call | v_call | d_call | cdr3_aa | cdr3_nt
- | TRBJ2-3 | TRBV3-1/TRBV3-2 | - | CASSQDPGSTSVTQYF | TGTGCCAGCAGCCAAGACCCCGGGTCGACCTCGGTTACGCAGTATTTT
- | TRBJ2-5 | TRBV24-1 | - | CATSDNRGGETQYF | TGTGCCACCAGTGATAATAGGGGCGGAGAGACCCAGTACTTC
- | TRBJ2-7 | TRBV3-1/TRBV3-2 | - | CASSQVDDSEQYF | TGTGCCAGCAGCCAAGTAGACGATTCCGAGCAGTACTTC
- | TRBJ1-2 | TRBV30 | - | CAWSRAGLYGYTF | TGTGCCTGGAGTCGAGCAGGATTGTATGGCTACACCTTC
- | TRBJ1-6 | TRBV27 | TRBD1 | CASSLFAGGADSPLHF | TGTGCCAGCAGTTTATTCGCAGGGGGCGCTGATTCACCCCTCCACTTT
- | TRBJ2-7 | TRBV7-8 | TRBD2 | CASSLGLAGVYEQYF | TGTGCCAGCAGCTTAGGACTAGCGGGAGTCTACGAGCAGTACTTC
- | TRBJ2-7 | TRBV2 | TRBD1 | CASSDQGEQYEQYF | TGTGCCAGCAGTGATCAGGGGGAACAGTACGAGCAGTACTTC
- | TRBJ1-3 | TRBV6-1 | - | CASRRTGTGNTIYF | TGTGCCAGCAGACGAACAGGGACTGGAAACACCATATATTTT
- | TRBJ2-5 | TRBV18 | - | CASSPQGVGETQYF | TGTGCCAGCTCACCACAGGGAGTGGGGGAGACCCAGTACTTC
- | TRBJ1-2 | TRBV28 | TRBD1 | CASSNGQAYGYTF | TGTGCCAGCAGCAACGGACAGGCATATGGCTACACCTTC
- | TRBJ2-1 | TRBV12-3/TRBV12-4 | - | CASSPRHNEQFF | TGTGCCAGCAGCCCAAGACACAATGAGCAGTTCTTC
- | TRBJ2-5 | TRBV12-3/TRBV12-4 | - | CASSFVQETQYF | TGTGCCAGCAGTTTCGTGCAAGAGACCCAGTACTTC
- | TRBJ2-3 | TRBV3-1/TRBV3-2 | - | CASSQGLAKDTQYF | TGTGCCAGCAGCCAAGGGCTAGCGAAAGATACGCAGTATTTT
- | TRBJ1-6 | TRBV3-1/TRBV3-2 | TRBD1 | CASSPRDSSSPLHF | TGTGCCAGCAGCCCCCGGGACAGCTCATCACCCCTCCACTTT
- | TRBJ1-2 | TRBV3-1/TRBV3-2 | - | CASSQDGARRYAGYTF | TGTGCCAGCAGCCAAGACGGGGCCAGGAGGTATGCTGGCTACACCTTC
- | TRBJ2-3 | TRBV2 | - | CASNPSFTDTQYF | TGTGCCAGCAATCCTAGCTTCACAGATACGCAGTATTTT
few | TRBJ1-1 | TRBV11-1 | - | CASSFRGENTEAFF | TGTGCCAGCAGCTTCCGCGGGGAGAACACTGAAGCTTTCTTT
- | TRBJ1-6 | TRBV10-3 | - | CATRGQTGYNSPLHF | TGTGCCACTCGAGGACAGACTGGGTATAATTCACCCCTCCACTTT
- | TRBJ1-6 | TRBV27 | - | CASSLRGNSYNSPLHF | TGTGCCAGCAGTTTAAGGGGAAACTCCTATAATTCACCCCTCCACTTT
- | TRBJ2-5 | TRBV3-1/TRBV3-2 | TRBD1 | CASSPTGEETQYF | TGTGCCAGCAGTCCTACAGGGGAAGAGACCCAGTACTTC
- | TRBJ1-5 | TRBV7-2 | - | CASSSGINQPQHF | TGTGCCAGCAGCTCAGGGATTAATCAGCCCCAGCATTTT
few | TRBJ1-1 | TRBV7-3 | - | CASSLEGGEAFF | TGTGCCAGCAGCTTAGAAGGAGGCGAAGCTTTCTTT
- | TRBJ2-4 | TRBV5-1 | - | CASSLAAREGVKYF | TGCGCCAGCAGCTTGGCGGCCAGGGAAGGAGTGAAGTACTTC
medium-sized | TRBJ2-3 | TRBV6-2/TRBV6-3 | - | CASSYGAGDTDTQYF | TGTGCCAGCAGTTACGGGGCAGGGGACACAGATACGCAGTATTTT
once | TRBJ2-7 | TRBV5-6 | TRBD1 | CASSLVGGTGYEQYF | TGTGCCAGCAGCTTGGTGGGGGGGACAGGGTACGAGCAGTACTTC
- | TRBJ2-1 | TRBV11-3 | - | CASSLESGRYNEQFF | TGTGCCAGCAGCTTAGAGTCAGGGCGCTACAATGAGCAGTTCTTC
- | TRBJ1-1 | TRBV5-1 | - | CASSSRDSHWGNTEAFF | TGCGCCAGCAGCAGTCGGGATTCCCATTGGGGGAACACTGAAGCTTTCTTT
- | TRBJ1-4 | TRBV30 | - | CAWSYSGGGIEKLFF | TGTGCCTGGAGCTACAGTGGAGGAGGGATTGAAAAACTGTTTTTT
- | TRBJ2-5 | TRBV3-1/TRBV3-2 | - | CASSPGQSGTQYF | TGTGCCAGCAGCCCCGGACAGTCGGGGACCCAGTACTTC
- | TRBJ2-3 | TRBV9 | TRBD2 | CASSSRLAETQYF | TGTGCCAGCAGCTCCAGACTAGCGGAAACGCAGTATTTT
- | TRBJ2-7 | TRBV21-1 | - | CASIVKPQGELVYEQYF | TGTGCCAGCATCGTAAAACCGCAGGGGGAATTAGTCTACGAGCAGTACTTC